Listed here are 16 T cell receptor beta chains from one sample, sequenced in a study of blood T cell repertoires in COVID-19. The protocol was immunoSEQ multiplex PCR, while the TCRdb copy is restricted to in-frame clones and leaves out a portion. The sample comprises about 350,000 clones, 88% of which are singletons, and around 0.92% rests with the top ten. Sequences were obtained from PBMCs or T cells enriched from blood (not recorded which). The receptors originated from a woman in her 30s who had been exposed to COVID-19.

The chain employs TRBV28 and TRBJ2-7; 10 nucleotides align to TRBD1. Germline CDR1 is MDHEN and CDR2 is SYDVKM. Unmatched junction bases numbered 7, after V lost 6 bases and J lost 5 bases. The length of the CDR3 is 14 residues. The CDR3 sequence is CASRGTGDHHEQYF. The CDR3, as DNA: TGTGCCAGCAGGGGGACAGGGGACCACCACGAGCAGTACTTC.

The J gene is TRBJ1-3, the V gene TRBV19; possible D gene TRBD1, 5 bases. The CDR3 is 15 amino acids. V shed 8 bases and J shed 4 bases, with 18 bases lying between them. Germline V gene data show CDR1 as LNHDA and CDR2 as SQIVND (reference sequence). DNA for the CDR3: TGTGCCAGTCGACTCGGCGGGGCCGCGGGAAACACCATATATTTT. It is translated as CASRLGGAAGNTIYF.

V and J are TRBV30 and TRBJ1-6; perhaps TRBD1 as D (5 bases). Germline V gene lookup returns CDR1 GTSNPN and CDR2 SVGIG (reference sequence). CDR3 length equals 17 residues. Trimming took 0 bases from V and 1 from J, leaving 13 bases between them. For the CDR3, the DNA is TGTGCCTGGAGTGTAAGGGGTTCGGAGTCCTATAATTCACCCCTCCACTTT. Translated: CAWSVRGSESYNSPLHF.

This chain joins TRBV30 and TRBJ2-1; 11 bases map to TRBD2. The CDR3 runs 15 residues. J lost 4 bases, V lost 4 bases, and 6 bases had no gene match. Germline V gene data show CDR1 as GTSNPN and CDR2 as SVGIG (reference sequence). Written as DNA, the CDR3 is TGTGCCTGGACCCCTACTAGCGGGAGTTACAATGAGCAGTTCTTC. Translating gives CAWTPTSGSYNEQFF.

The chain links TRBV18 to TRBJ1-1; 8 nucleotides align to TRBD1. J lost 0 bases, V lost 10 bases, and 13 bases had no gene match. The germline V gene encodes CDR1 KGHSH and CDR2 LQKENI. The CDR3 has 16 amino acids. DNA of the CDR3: TGTGCCACCGAAAACCTACAGGGGGACCTGAACACTGAAGCTTTCTTT. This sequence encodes CATENLQGDLNTEAFF.

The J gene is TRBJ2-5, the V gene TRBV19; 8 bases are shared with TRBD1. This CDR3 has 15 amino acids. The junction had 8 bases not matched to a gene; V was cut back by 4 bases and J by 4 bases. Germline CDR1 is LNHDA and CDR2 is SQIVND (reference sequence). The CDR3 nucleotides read TGTGCCAGTAGTAGCAGACAGGGGATTATAGAGACCCAGTACTTC. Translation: CASSSRQGIIETQYF. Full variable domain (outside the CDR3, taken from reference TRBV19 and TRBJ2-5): DGGITQSPKYLFRKEGQNVTLSCEQNLNHDAMYWYRQDPGQGLRLIYYSQIVNDFQKGDIAEGYSVSREKKESFPLTVTSAQKNPTAFYLCASSSRQGIIETQYFGPGTRLLVL.

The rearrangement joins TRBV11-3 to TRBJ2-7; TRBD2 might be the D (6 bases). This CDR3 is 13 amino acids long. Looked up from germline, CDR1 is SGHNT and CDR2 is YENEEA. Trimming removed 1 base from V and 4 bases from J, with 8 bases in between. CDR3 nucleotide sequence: TGTGCCAGCAGCTTAGGGGGGGAGTACGAGCAGTACTTC. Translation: CASSLGGEYEQYF.

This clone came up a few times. The CDR3 DNA sequence: TGCAGCGTTGAAGGTCTAAGCTCCTACGAGCAGTACTTC. Translation: CSVEGLSSYEQYF. V gene TRBV29-1 combines with J gene TRBJ2-7; D ambiguous. This CDR3 has 13 residues. V lost 1 base and J lost 0, with 7 bases in between. CDR1 and CDR2 (germline): SQVTM, ANQGSEA.

The CDR3 bases are TGTGCCAGCAGTTTCCGCCCCCCCGGAAAAGGAGGGGACAGGGGGAGTCAGCCCCAGCATTTT. It encodes CASSFRPPGKGGDRGSQPQHF. The chain employs TRBV28 and TRBJ1-5, with TRBD1 matching over 11 bases. Losses at the gene ends were 3 bases for V and 6 bases for J; bases not matched to a gene: 22. The CDR3 runs 21 residues. The germline V gene has CDR1 MDHEN and CDR2 SYDVKM.

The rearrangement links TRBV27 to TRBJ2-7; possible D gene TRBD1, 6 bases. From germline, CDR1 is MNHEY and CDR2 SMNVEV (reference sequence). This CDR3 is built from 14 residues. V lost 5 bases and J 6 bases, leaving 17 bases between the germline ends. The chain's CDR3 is CASSLGASGGEQYF. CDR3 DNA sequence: TGTGCCAGCAGTCTGGGGGCGTCCGGCGGCGAGCAGTACTTC.

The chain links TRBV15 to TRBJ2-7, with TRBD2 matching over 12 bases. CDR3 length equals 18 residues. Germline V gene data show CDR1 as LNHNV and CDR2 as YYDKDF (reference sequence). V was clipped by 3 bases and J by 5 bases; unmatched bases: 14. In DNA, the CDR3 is TGTGCCACCAGCAGTGGACTAGCGGGATTTTTTGGTATGGACGAGCAGTACTTC. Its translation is CATSSGLAGFFGMDEQYF.

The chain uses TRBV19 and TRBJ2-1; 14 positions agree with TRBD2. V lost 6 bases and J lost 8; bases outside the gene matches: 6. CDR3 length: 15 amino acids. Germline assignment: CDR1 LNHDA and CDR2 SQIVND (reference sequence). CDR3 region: CASSQTSGRADEQFF. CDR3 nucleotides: TGTGCCAGTAGCCAGACTAGCGGGAGGGCTGATGAGCAGTTCTTC.

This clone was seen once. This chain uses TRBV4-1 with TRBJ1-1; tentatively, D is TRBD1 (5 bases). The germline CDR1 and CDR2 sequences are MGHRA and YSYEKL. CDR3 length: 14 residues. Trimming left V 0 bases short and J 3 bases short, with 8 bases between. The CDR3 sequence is CASSQEGGYTEAFF. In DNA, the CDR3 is TGCGCCAGCAGCCAAGAGGGGGGTTACACTGAAGCTTTCTTT.

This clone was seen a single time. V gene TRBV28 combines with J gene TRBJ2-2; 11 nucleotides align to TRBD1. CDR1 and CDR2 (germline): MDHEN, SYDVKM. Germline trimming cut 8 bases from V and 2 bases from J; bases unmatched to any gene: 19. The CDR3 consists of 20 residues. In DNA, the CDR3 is TGTGCCAGCCGCCCGGGGGGGTCTACCTGGACAGGGGGCAACACCGGGGAGCTGTTTTTT. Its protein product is CASRPGGSTWTGGNTGELFF.

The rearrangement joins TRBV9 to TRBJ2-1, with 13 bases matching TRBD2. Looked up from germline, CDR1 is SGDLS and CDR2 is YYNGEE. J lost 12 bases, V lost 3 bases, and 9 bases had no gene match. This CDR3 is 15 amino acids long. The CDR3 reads CASSERTSGRAGQFF. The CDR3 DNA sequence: TGTGCCAGCAGCGAGCGGACTAGCGGGAGAGCCGGGCAGTTCTTC.

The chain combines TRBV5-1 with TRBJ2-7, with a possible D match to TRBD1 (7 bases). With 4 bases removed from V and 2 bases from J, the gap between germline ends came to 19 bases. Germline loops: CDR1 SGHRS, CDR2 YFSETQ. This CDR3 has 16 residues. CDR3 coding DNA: TGCGCCAGCAGCCCCTGGCGGGACAGCGGGCCCTACGAGCAGTACTTC. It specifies CASSPWRDSGPYEQYF.